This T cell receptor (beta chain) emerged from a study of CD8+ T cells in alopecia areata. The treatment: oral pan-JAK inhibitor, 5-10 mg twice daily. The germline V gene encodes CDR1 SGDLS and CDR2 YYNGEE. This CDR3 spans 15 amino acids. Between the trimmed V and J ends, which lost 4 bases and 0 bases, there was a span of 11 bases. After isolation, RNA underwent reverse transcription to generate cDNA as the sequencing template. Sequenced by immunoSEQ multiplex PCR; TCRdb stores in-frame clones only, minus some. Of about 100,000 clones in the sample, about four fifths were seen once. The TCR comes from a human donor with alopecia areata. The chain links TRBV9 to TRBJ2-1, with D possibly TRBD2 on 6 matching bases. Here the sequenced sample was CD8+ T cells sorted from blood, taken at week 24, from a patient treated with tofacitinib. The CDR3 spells CASSPGGSSYNEQFF. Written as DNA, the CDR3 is TGTGCCAGCAGCCCCGGGGGTAGCTCCTACAATGAGCAGTTCTTC.